This TCR beta chain was recorded in a study of T cells in Graves' hyperthyroidism and ophthalmopathy. RNA transcripts yielded amplified TCR beta CDR3 regions. The HTBI primer set served for first-round RT-PCR of the TCR CDR3. TCRdb used MiXCR to reprocess the multiplex PCR reads, holding one entry per CDR3 protein. Of 310,000 or so distinct CDR3 sequences detected, approximately 17% appear once; the ten largest clones hold approximately 60%. In regard to this clonotype: Its antigen is undetermined.

V shed 3 bases and J 6 bases; nucleotides not matched to a gene: 9. The CDR3 length is 16 residues. CDR1 SGDLS and CDR2 YYNGEE come from the germline V gene. Ophthalmopathy patients showed a Clinical Activity Score of at least 3, NOSPECS grade of at least 4 and duration under 3 months. Based on clinical symptoms, serum thyroxine and TRAb, thyroid ultrasound and orbital computed tomography, diagnoses were reached. It was around 11 ml of fresh peripheral blood that supplied the PBMCs. Study-level results: Most clonotypes expanded in thyroid above 0.001 were likewise present in blood.

The chain links TRBV9 to TRBJ2-3, with TRBD2 identical over 11 bases. The clonotype originates from a woman aged 55-70 years with Graves' ophthalmopathy. Sequenced material: blood. The CDR3 loop is CASSAFGASGRDTQYF. CDR3 nucleotides: TGTGCCAGCAGCGCCTTTGGGGCTAGCGGGAGGGATACGCAGTATTTT.